These 30 T cell receptor beta chains share one sample of origin, sequenced in a study of T cell repertoires in aging, cancer and after chemotherapy. TCR beta rearrangements were amplified from peripheral blood genomic DNA. A mixed TRB-A/B primer pool amplified rearranged TRB by multiplex touch-down PCR. TCRdb re-called the multiplex PCR reads through MiXCR, storing one row per CDR3 protein. The profile covers fewer than 6,000 distinct CDR3 sequences, with approximately 30% appearing a single time and 13% to 15% taken by the ten largest. The sequenced sample was blood. These TCRs come from a human donor with a blood cancer.

There are a few counts of this clonotype. V gene TRBV19 combines with J gene TRBJ2-5; 9 nucleotides align to TRBD1. Germline-derived CDR1 and CDR2 are LNHDA and SQIVND (reference sequence). The length of the CDR3 is 16 residues. V trimming: 6 bases; J trimming: 4 bases; junction bases outside the gene matches: 12. The DNA for the CDR3 is TGTGCCAGTAGCCCCGGAACAGGGGGCTCGGGAGAGACCCAGTACTTC. It translates to CASSPGTGGSGETQYF.

Turning to this clonotype: The junction differs from germline at one of its ends, possibly a read error. This chain uses TRBV27 with TRBJ1-5; D remains unclear. CDR1 and CDR2 (germline): MNHEY, SMNVEV (reference sequence). This CDR3 has 14 residues. CDR3 sequence reads: CASSLLPYNQTQHF. CDR3 sequence (DNA): TGTGCCAGCAGCCTTTTACCATACAATCAGACCCAGCATTTT.

The V call is TRBV7-6, the J call TRBJ1-3; D uncertain. The CDR3 sequence is 16 residues long. Per germline, CDR1 SGHVS and CDR2 FNYEAQ. V was pared by 5 bases and J by 0 bases, with 14 bases between. CDR3 sequence reads: CASSPYGGDSGNTIYF. The CDR3 DNA reads TGTGCCAGCAGCCCATACGGAGGCGACTCTGGAAACACCATATATTTT.

The rearrangement links TRBV7-9 to TRBJ2-7; TRBD1 matches 9 bases. This CDR3 contains 18 residues. Germline-derived CDR1 and CDR2 are SEHNR and FQNEAQ (reference sequence). Trimming took 0 bases from V and 0 from J; bases not matched to a gene: 9. The CDR3 nucleotides read TGTGCCAGCAGCTTAGCTTACAGGGGGCCCTTTTACTCCTACGAGCAGTACTTC. Amino acid sequence: CASSLAYRGPFYSYEQYF.

As regards this clonotype: This may be a read error, as it is one base from a much larger clone. The chain recombines TRBV15 with TRBJ2-1, with 7 bases lining up with TRBD1. Germline V gene data show CDR1 as LNHNV and CDR2 as YYDKDF (reference sequence). After removal of 5 bases from V and 10 bases from J, the junction contained 8 bases not matched to a gene. The CDR3 loop spans 13 amino acids. This CDR3 is CATSSDRQGEQFF. The CDR3 region has the DNA TGTGCCACCAGCTCCGACAGACAGGGCGAGCAGTTCTTC.

The genes are TRBV18 and TRBJ1-2; no clear D gene. V was cut by 6 bases and J by 5 bases, with 13 bases left in between. In germline, CDR1 is KGHSH, CDR2 LQKENI. This CDR3 is 13 amino acids long. CDR3 bases: TGTGCCAGCTCTCTCGGGGAGAATTATGGCTACACCTTC. It is translated as CASSLGENYGYTF.

The rearrangement uses TRBV6-5 and TRBJ1-2, with a possible D match to TRBD1 (5 bases). The CDR3 is made up of 16 amino acids. Germline V gene lookup returns CDR1 MNHEY and CDR2 SVGAGI. V lost 5 bases and J lost 0, with 16 bases in between. This chain's CDR3 is CASSTPGRLANYGYTF. The CDR3 DNA sequence: TGTGCCAGCAGTACGCCAGGGCGGCTAGCTAACTATGGCTACACCTTC.

J is TRBJ2-7 and V is TRBV6-5; perhaps TRBD2 as D (7 bases). Germline V lookup: CDR1 MNHEY, CDR2 SVGAGI. V gave up 6 bases and J gave up 3 bases, with 15 bases separating them. The CDR3 has 14 residues. CDR3 DNA sequence: TGTGCCAGCAGGAAAGGTAGGGGGGGCTACGAGCAGTACTTC. Translating gives CASRKGRGGYEQYF.

This clonotype has just a few counts. The chain joins TRBV7-2 to TRBJ2-3, with 9 bases aligning to TRBD2. V trimming: 1 base; J trimming: 2 bases; junction bases outside the gene matches: 4. Germline CDR1 and CDR2: SGHTA and FQGNSA. CDR3 length equals 16 residues. The CDR3 bases are TGTGCCAGCAGCTTAGTAGCGGGGGCGTACACAGATACGCAGTATTTT. Protein: CASSLVAGAYTDTQYF.

This clonotype has a handful of counts. This sequence joins TRBV27 and TRBJ2-1; D is ambiguous. Germline V gives CDR1 MNHEY, CDR2 SMNVEV (reference sequence). V shed 5 bases and J shed 10 bases, with 12 bases lying between them. The CDR3 totals 12 residues. As DNA, the CDR3 is TGTGCCAGCAGTCATGGGCTCGGGGAGCAGTTCTTC. Translating gives CASSHGLGEQFF.

The chain is built from TRBV6-5 and TRBJ2-7, with TRBD1 matching over 9 bases. The CDR3 consists of 14 residues. Per the germline V gene, CDR1 is MNHEY and CDR2 is SVGAGI. Trimming took 2 bases from V and 3 from J; bases not matched to a gene: 2. In DNA, the CDR3 is TGTGCCAGCAGTTACACGGGACAGGGCTACGAGCAGTACTTC. This encodes CASSYTGQGYEQYF.

By its share, this clonotype is medium-sized. The chain is built from TRBV19 and TRBJ2-7; a possible D gene is TRBD2 (5 bases). The CDR3 loop spans 13 amino acids. Trimming pared 3 bases from V and 3 bases from J, leaving 9 bases between. Germline V gives CDR1 LNHDA, CDR2 SQIVND (reference sequence). The CDR3 DNA sequence: TGTGCCAGTAGTATTTCGGGGTACTACGAGCAGTACTTC. It encodes CASSISGYYEQYF.

This clonotype occurred once. The chain links TRBV7-6 to TRBJ1-4; 7 nucleotides align to TRBD1. J was trimmed by 8 bases and V by 5 bases; bases with no gene match: 26. Germline V lookup: CDR1 SGHVS, CDR2 FNYEAQ. The CDR3 has 20 residues. The CDR3 sequence is CASSQDLLTAGGIIGEKLFF. DNA of the CDR3: TGTGCCAGCAGCCAAGATTTGTTAACGGCAGGGGGAATAATAGGGGAAAAACTGTTTTTT.

The CDR3 region has the DNA TGTGCCAGCAGCACGACTAGCGGCCAAGAGACCCAGTACTTC. It translates to CASSTTSGQETQYF. The chain couples TRBV12-3 or TRBV12-4 to TRBJ2-5; TRBD2 matches 9 bases. V lost 6 bases, J lost 1 base, and 3 bases stayed unmatched. The length of the CDR3 is 14 residues.

This clonotype occurred a few times. The gene calls are TRBV6-2 or TRBV6-3 and TRBJ1-5, with 7 bases matching TRBD1. This CDR3 has 15 residues. Germline V gene sequence: CDR1 MNHEY, CDR2 SVGEGT. Unmatched junction bases numbered 11, after V lost 5 bases and J lost 7 bases. CDR3 sequence: CASSNAGGPRQPQHF. CDR3 nucleotides: TGTGCCAGCAGTAACGCAGGGGGACCCAGACAGCCCCAGCATTTT.

This clonotype was seen more than once but under ten times. V is TRBV11-1 and J is TRBJ2-7, with D unresolved. The V gene's germline CDR1 is SGHAT and CDR2 FQDESV (reference sequence). This CDR3 region has 11 residues. V was cut by 2 bases and J by 5 bases, with 4 bases left in between. The chain's CDR3 is CASSLIDEQYF. Here the CDR3 DNA reads TGTGCCAGCAGCTTAATCGACGAGCAGTACTTC.

The chain has TRBV5-6 and TRBJ2-5, with D perhaps TRBD1 (5 bases). The CDR3 contains 15 residues. The V gene lost 0 bases and the J gene lost 2 bases, with 11 bases spanning the gap. Germline CDR1 reads SGHDT; CDR2 reads YYEEEE. The CDR3: CASSLDDRPQETQYF. DNA of the CDR3: TGTGCCAGCAGCTTGGACGACAGACCTCAAGAGACCCAGTACTTC.

The J gene is TRBJ1-5, the V gene TRBV6-5; 10 bases agree with TRBD1. Germline V gene data show CDR1 as MNHEY and CDR2 as SVGAGI. The ends lost 5 bases at V and 6 bases at J; junction bases unmatched: 7. The CDR3 has 15 amino acids. The CDR3 spells CASSPRTGGSQPQHF. The CDR3 DNA sequence: TGTGCCAGCAGTCCCCGGACAGGGGGAAGTCAGCCCCAGCATTTT.

In this sample, this clonotype turned up a few times. The genes are TRBV27 and TRBJ1-4; D may be TRBD1 (5 bases). Germline assignment: CDR1 MNHEY and CDR2 SMNVEV (reference sequence). CDR3 size: 16 residues. Trimming cost V 0 bases and J 6 bases, with 14 bases left between them. DNA of the CDR3: TGTGCCAGCAGTTTATCCGCGACAGTCGTTTATGAAAAACTGTTTTTT. It yields the protein CASSLSATVVYEKLFF.

This chain links TRBV27 with TRBJ1-1; no definite D call. The germline CDR1 and CDR2 sequences are MNHEY and SMNVEV (reference sequence). CDR3 length: 15 amino acids. V was pared by 3 bases and J by 3 bases, with 14 bases between. The CDR3 loop is CASSFFRKGDTEAFF. The CDR3 coding sequence is TGTGCCAGCAGTTTTTTCAGGAAGGGAGACACTGAAGCTTTCTTT.

A few counts support this clonotype. The genes are TRBV5-6 and TRBJ2-3, with 7 bases fitting TRBD2. Germline trimming cut 0 bases from V and 1 base from J; bases unmatched to any gene: 8. CDR3 length: 17 amino acids. CDR1 is SGHDT and CDR2 is YYEEEE in the germline V gene. CDR3 amino acids: CASSLVASGKGTDTQYF. The CDR3, as DNA: TGTGCCAGCAGCTTGGTGGCTAGCGGAAAAGGCACAGATACGCAGTATTTT.

The rearrangement joins TRBV6-2 or TRBV6-3 to TRBJ2-1; D is perhaps TRBD2 (6 bases). Germline V gives CDR1 MNHEY, CDR2 SVGEGT. The CDR3 is 17 residues long. V was shortened by 0 bases and J by 4 bases, with 16 bases between the two germline ends. The CDR3 region is CASSYSLTSSSYNEQFF. In nucleotides, the CDR3 is TGTGCCAGCAGTTACTCGTTAACTAGCAGTTCATACAATGAGCAGTTCTTC.

The CDR3, as DNA: TGCGCCAGCAGCTTCGAGGGTCTCACAGATACGCAGTATTTT. Its translation: CASSFEGLTDTQYF. J is TRBJ2-3 and V is TRBV5-1, with a weak D call TRBD2 (5 bases). V lost 2 bases and J 2 bases, leaving 9 bases between the germline ends. Germline V CDR1 and CDR2: SGHRS, YFSETQ. The CDR3 extends over 14 amino acids.

The V gene is TRBV11-1, the J gene TRBJ1-2, with D maybe TRBD1 (5 bases). The CDR3 is 13 residues long. Germline CDR1 and CDR2: SGHAT and FQDESV (reference sequence). V was shortened by 5 bases and J by 7 bases, with 14 bases between the two germline ends. CDR3 amino acids: CASSLLSGGGYTF. CDR3 in DNA: TGTGCCAGCAGCCTCCTGAGCGGGGGTGGCTACACCTTC. The complete variable domain, with remaining parts taken from reference TRBV11-1 and TRBJ1-2, reads EAEVAQSPRYKITEKSQAVAFWCDPISGHATLYWYRQILGQGPELLVQFQDESVVDDSQLPKDRFSAERLKGVDSTLKIQPAELGDSAMYLCASSLLSGGGYTFGSGTRLTVV.

V is TRBV10-3 and J is TRBJ2-4; D call uncertain. In germline, CDR1 is ENHRY, CDR2 SYGVKD. CDR3 length: 19 amino acids. The V and J ends lost 0 bases and 0 bases respectively, with 18 bases between them. This CDR3 reads CAISESTLDLKLAKNIQYF. CDR3 DNA: TGTGCCATCAGTGAGTCGACCCTCGACCTTAAACTAGCCAAAAACATTCAGTACTTC.

Of note for this clonotype: It may be a read error: a sequence one base away is much more abundant. The genes are TRBV10-3 and TRBJ2-1; D perhaps matches TRBD2 (5 bases). Germline CDR1 and CDR2: ENHRY and SYGVKD. This CDR3 comprises 15 residues. V lost 8 bases and J lost 0, with 14 bases in between. CDR3 amino acids: CAISKPRDSYNEQFF. The CDR3, as DNA: TGTGCCATCTCCAAACCTCGGGACTCCTACAATGAGCAGTTCTTC.

This clonotype showed up just a few times. This chain uses TRBV15 with TRBJ2-7, with 12 bases matching TRBD1. The CDR3 runs to 19 residues. V was clipped by 2 bases and J by 3 bases; unmatched bases: 14. CDR1 and CDR2 from the germline V gene are LNHNV and YYDKDF (reference sequence). The CDR3 nucleotides are TGTGCCACCAGCAGACTACCCACGGGGACAGGGGGCCCCGGCTACGAGCAGTACTTC. It encodes CATSRLPTGTGGPGYEQYF.

The V call is TRBV12-3 or TRBV12-4, the J call TRBJ2-7; 7 bases match TRBD1. The J segment lost 8 bases and the V segment lost 4 bases, leaving 14 bases of the junction unmatched. CDR3 size: 15 residues. CDR3 in amino acids: CASSSQGGSRIQQYF. In DNA form, the CDR3 reads TGTGCCAGCAGTTCCCAAGGGGGCTCCCGGATCCAGCAGTACTTC.

This clonotype has just a few counts. The gene calls are TRBV7-2 and TRBJ1-2; D is unclear. Germline loops: CDR1 SGHTA, CDR2 FQGNSA. The CDR3 contains 17 residues. Trimming took 0 bases from V and 3 from J, leaving 17 bases between them. Written as DNA, the CDR3 is TGTGCCAGCAGCTTAGCGCGACCACCTAAGTCCGACTATGGCTACACCTTC. Translating it yields CASSLARPPKSDYGYTF.

This clonotype is judged medium-sized. The chain combines TRBV19 with TRBJ2-6; a weak D match, TRBD1 (6 bases). There are 16 residues in the CDR3. V dropped 0 bases and J dropped 2 bases, with 8 bases sitting between them. Germline V lookup: CDR1 LNHDA, CDR2 SQIVND (reference sequence). In DNA form, the CDR3 reads TGTGCCAGTAGTATAGAGCAGGGGACTGGGGCCAACGTCCTGACTTTC. It codes for CASSIEQGTGANVLTF.